These T cell receptor beta chains were read from a single sample in a study of T cells in Graves' hyperthyroidism and ophthalmopathy. TCRdb ran MiXCR on the multiplex PCR reads and lists one entry per CDR3 protein. Of about 420,000 distinct CDR3 sequences in the sample, approximately 14% were seen once. Sequencing input: blood. These receptors were collected from a woman aged 18-29 years with Graves' hyperthyroidism. Each CDR3 is given with its conserved first and last residue. Fields, in order: V gene, clone size, J gene, D gene, CDR3 DNA, CDR3 protein. D genes are given only for firm matches. A clone size is listed for some rows: how often the clone was seen (once, few, many), or a class if it is expanded.

>TRBV20-1|many|TRBJ1-6|NA
TGCAGTGCTAGTCAGACGGTTAGTCTGGCCCTCCACTTT
CSASQTVSLALHF
>TRBV15|NA|TRBJ2-7|NA
TGTGCCACCAGCTATTTAACCCGGGGAGACGAGCAGTACTTC
CATSYLTRGDEQYF
>TRBV15|many|TRBJ2-7|NA
TGTGCCACCAGCATGGAGACATTTACCTACGAGCAGTACTTC
CATSMETFTYEQYF
>TRBV20-1|NA|TRBJ2-1|TRBD1
TGCAGTGCGCCCCAAGTGGACAGGGAATACAATGAGCAGTTCTTC
CSAPQVDREYNEQFF
>TRBV5-1|few|TRBJ2-1|NA
TGCGCCAGCAGCTTCGGTCTAACAGGGTTCTATGAGCAGTTCTTC
CASSFGLTGFYEQFF
>TRBV29-1|NA|TRBJ2-5|NA
TGCAGCGTTGAACATTCCGGGGAGACCCAGTACTTC
CSVEHSGETQYF
>TRBV7-8|many|TRBJ2-1|TRBD2
TGTGCCAGCAGCTTAGCCTTAGCGGGAGTGGATGAGCAGTTCTTC
CASSLALAGVDEQFF
>TRBV3-1|many|TRBJ1-2|NA
TGTGCCAGCAGCCAAGATGGGGTAGGGGGCTACACCTTC
CASSQDGVGGYTF
>TRBV27|many|TRBJ2-5|NA
TGTGCCAGCAGTCCTTTATTTTCCGTGGAGACCCAGTACTTC
CASSPLFSVETQYF
>TRBV28|many|TRBJ1-5|NA
TGTGCCAGCAGGGATGCTTTACTCAATCAGCCCCAGCATTTT
CASRDALLNQPQHF
>TRBV12-3/TRBV12-4|many|TRBJ1-2|NA
TGTGCCAGCAGTTTCCGTGGGAAGAACTATGGCTACACCTTC
CASSFRGKNYGYTF
>TRBV2|many|TRBJ2-3|NA
TGTGCCAGGGGAGATACGCAGTATTTT
CARGDTQYF
>TRBV15|NA|TRBJ1-5|NA
TGTGCCACCAGCAGATCCTTGACAGGACACAATCAGCCCCAGCATTTT
CATSRSLTGHNQPQHF
>TRBV10-1|many|TRBJ2-7|NA
TGCGCCAGCAGTGCATTCGTGGGTGCCTACGAGCAGTACTTC
CASSAFVGAYEQYF
>TRBV7-2|many|TRBJ2-3|NA
TGTGCCAGCAGCTTAGGGGGGGGCCTCACAGATACGCAGTATTTT
CASSLGGGLTDTQYF
>TRBV25-1|NA|TRBJ1-3|NA
TGTGCCAGCAGTGAACATCTTAGCTCTGGAAACACCATATATTTT
CASSEHLSSGNTIYF
>TRBV6-1|many|TRBJ2-5|TRBD2
TGTGCCAGCAGCTCGAGAAGTAGCGGGAGTACTTCTCGCACCACCTTACAAGAGACCCAGTACTTC
CASSSRSSGSTSRTTLQETQYF
>TRBV29-1|few|TRBJ1-2|NA
TGCAGCGTTGAACCGGGACATAGTTTTGGCTACACCTTC
CSVEPGHSFGYTF
>TRBV3-1|many|TRBJ1-1|NA
TGTGCCAGCAGCCAACTACGTACGATGGAGCGGAGTACTGAAGCTTTCTTT
CASSQLRTMERSTEAFF
>TRBV6-2/TRBV6-3|NA|TRBJ1-2|NA
TGTGCCAGCAAAGCCAGGGGTAACTATGGCTACACCTTC
CASKARGNYGYTF
>TRBV2|many|TRBJ1-2|TRBD1
TGTGCCAGCAGGGACAGGGGAAACTATGGCTACACCTTC
CASRDRGNYGYTF
>TRBV15|many|TRBJ1-2|NA
TGTGCCACCAGCAGAGACCGCGGCGAGAGAACCTATGGCTACACCTTC
CATSRDRGERTYGYTF
>TRBV3-1|many|TRBJ1-2|NA
TGTGCCAGCAGCCAAAGGACTAATGGGGCATATGGCTACACCTTC
CASSQRTNGAYGYTF
>TRBV6-2/TRBV6-3|few|TRBJ1-2|NA
TGTGCCAGCAGTTACCCGGCCGGCTACACCTTC
CASSYPAGYTF
>TRBV20-1|NA|TRBJ2-7|NA
TGCAGTGCTAGAGTAGGGGAGGGGGCCGAGCAGTACTTC
CSARVGEGAEQYF
>TRBV6-1|few|TRBJ2-7|TRBD1
TGTGCCAGCGGAGACAGGGGCGGAGACGAGCAGTACTTC
CASGDRGGDEQYF
>TRBV2|medium-sized|TRBJ2-3|NA
TGTGCCAGCAGCGAGTCGGCGGGGTACACAGATACGCAGTATTTT
CASSESAGYTDTQYF
>TRBV10-2|few|TRBJ1-2|NA
TGCGCCAGCTCGGAGGACATACGTTATGGCTACACCTTC
CASSEDIRYGYTF
>TRBV7-2|NA|TRBJ1-2|TRBD1
TGTGCCAGCAGCTTAGGAGACAGGGGGCCTAGGATCTATGGCTACACCTTC
CASSLGDRGPRIYGYTF
>TRBV28|many|TRBJ2-1|NA
TGTGCCAGCAGTTTACGGTCGGCTGGCTACAATGAGCAGTTCTTC
CASSLRSAGYNEQFF
>TRBV2|many|TRBJ1-4|NA
TGTGCCAGCAGGGACAGCATTCATGAAAAACTGTTTTTT
CASRDSIHEKLFF
>TRBV2|NA|TRBJ2-1|NA
TGTGCCAGCAGATTTAGTCGTGTCTACAATGAGCAGTTCTTC
CASRFSRVYNEQFF
>TRBV10-3|few|TRBJ2-1|NA
TGTGCCATCAGTGATTCTGCTGAGCAGTTCTTC
CAISDSAEQFF
>TRBV6-1|NA|TRBJ2-3|NA
TGTGCCAGCAGTGGCCCGGAGCAGGTTTCACGTCGGACGCAGTATTTT
CASSGPEQVSRRTQYF
>TRBV28|many|TRBJ1-1|NA
TGTGCCAGCAACCCAGGGTATTCTCCCTCTGAAGCTTTCTTT
CASNPGYSPSEAFF
>TRBV20-1|many|TRBJ1-1|NA
TGCAGTGCTAGAGAGGTTTCCAGGGACCAGAAAAAAGCTTTCTTT
CSAREVSRDQKKAFF
>TRBV15|NA|TRBJ2-2|TRBD2
TGTGCCACCAGGGATGCGTCGCGGGGGGACACCGGGGAGCTGTTTTTT
CATRDASRGDTGELFF
>TRBV29-1|few|TRBJ2-5|TRBD2
TGCAGCGCCCTCTGGGAGCTAGCGGGAAGGACCCAGTACTTC
CSALWELAGRTQYF
>TRBV7-9|many|TRBJ2-7|TRBD2
TGTGCCAGCACCACTAGCGGGAGGGACCTCTACGAGCAGTACTTC
CASTTSGRDLYEQYF
>TRBV4-1|NA|TRBJ2-5|TRBD1
TGCGCCAGCAGCCAATTTGTTCAGGGGGCTCAAGAAGAGACCCAGTACTTC
CASSQFVQGAQEETQYF
>TRBV10-3|many|TRBJ1-2|NA
TGTGCCATCAGCCCGGGGGGGGTAGAGGGCTACACCTTC
CAISPGGVEGYTF
>TRBV10-2|once|TRBJ1-4|NA
TGCGCCAGCGAAGGGCCGGGAAAACTGTTTTTT
CASEGPGKLFF
>TRBV20-1|NA|TRBJ2-5|TRBD2
TGCAGTGCTAGATTACTAGCGGGAGTACAGTACTTC
CSARLLAGVQYF
>TRBV7-3|NA|TRBJ2-1|NA
TGTGCCAGCGGATTGGGGGGCGATGAGCAGTTCTTC
CASGLGGDEQFF
>TRBV11-2|many|TRBJ1-6|TRBD1
TGTGCCAGCAGCTTTCCTTGGGACAGGGCTTCACCCCTCCACTTT
CASSFPWDRASPLHF